This T cell receptor beta chain derives from a study of cytomegalovirus exposure and HLA in healthy donors. Across the study: Previous work identified 90 million to 130 million unique TCR beta sequences from around 180 million T cells. General study findings and limits: Earlier analysis looked at TCR beta V segments, and most were productive about 87% or about 30% of the time. Published work reported that the classifier diagnosed cytomegalovirus status with high specificity and sensitivity. A highly shared variant cluster was judged a likely technical artifact.

As concerns this clone: The antigen remains undetermined.

13 Jbeta primers and 60 Vbeta primers were used for the PCR. Clones were read by immunoSEQ multiplex PCR, and TCRdb kept only the in-frame ones, dropping some. The profile shows about 140,000 clones, about three quarters of them singletons. The clonotype originates from a man aged 50 to 59 in good health and CMV-seropositive. The sequencing sample was made of PBMCs.

This CDR3 reads CASAQFYEQYF. CDR3 DNA: TGTGCCAGCGCACAGTTCTACGAGCAGTACTTC. The chain is built from TRBV2 and TRBJ2-7; D is uncertain. Trimming stripped 8 bases from V and 3 bases from J, with 8 bases between. The CDR3 length is 11 residues. Germline V gene sequence: CDR1 SNHLY, CDR2 FYNNEI.